This T cell receptor beta chain was recovered during a study of PD-1 blockade in classical Hodgkin lymphoma. CDR3 length: 11 residues. Germline assignment: CDR1 DFQATT and CDR2 SNEGSKA (reference sequence). Trimming pared 2 bases from V and 2 bases from J, leaving 2 bases between. A remark on this clone: As yet, its antigen is unknown.

Each patient relapsed following autologous stem cell transplantation, and prior brentuximab vedotin exposure differed. Study-level findings and limits: Still unresolved is the cause of the repertoire differences, which may be disease activity or prior therapy.

Sequencing used immunoSEQ multiplex PCR; TCRdb keeps in-frame clones, though not all of them. The sample shows 50,000 or so clones, approximately 73% of them seen only once. The source was peripheral blood mononuclear cells (PBMCs), collected before the second cycle of nivolumab. The chain has TRBV20-1 and TRBJ2-3; D unresolved. The origin of this receptor is a human donor with classical Hodgkin lymphoma. This chain's CDR3 is CSARNTDTQYF. The CDR3 DNA follows: TGCAGTGCTAGAAACACAGATACGCAGTATTTT.